This T cell receptor (beta chain) was identified in a study of prognosis after radiotherapy for stage I lung cancer (dated by TCRdb to 2020 to 2023). Notes on the research overall: Between early 2018 and early 2019, some 20 patients with stage I NSCLC were enrolled in Nanjing, China. Newly diagnosed primary stage I lung tumors were found in 13 to 15 patients, while oligometastatic NSCLC after surgical resection of the primary tumor was found in a few. Every patient was regarded as medically inoperable, because of comorbidities in more than 10 cases and refusal of surgery in 6 or 7 cases. The cohort comprised 10 to 15 men and several women with a median age of approximately 70 years, ranging from about 53 to 85 years. Squamous cell carcinoma histology was identified in six or seven patients, and adenocarcinoma histology was identified in more than 10 patients. SBRT was delivered in 3 to 5 fractions with a biologically effective dose of at least 100 Gy, and image-guided IMRT or VMAT was used for delivery. Concurrent therapy was not administered to any patient alongside SBRT. Four of the 19 patients developed distant metastases after SBRT, at a median of around 7 months; the other 15 showed no significant progression. Peripheral blood TCR beta repertoires were profiled in stage I NSCLC patients before and after stereotactic body radiotherapy, and the study then linked these repertoires to distant failure. A total of around 40 blood samples from approximately 19 patients were sequenced, with one sample obtained before and one obtained after SBRT for each patient.

V lost 3 bases and J lost 6 bases; the stretch between them is 17 bases long. The CDR3 contains 15 residues, cysteine and phenylalanine counted. The retained sequence is limited to the CDR3, 45 bases, with the frame set at the first base. For CDR1 and CDR2, the germline V gene (reference sequence) lists DFQATT and SNEGSKA. What the study reported, not specific to this receptor: After SBRT, the number of unique TCR clones decreased (median about 9,900 before versus some 6,900 after; Wilcoxon paired P=0.011). Differences by metastasis status were reportedly seen in TRBV and TRBJ usage frequencies, involving two V genes at baseline and, after SBRT, several V genes and two J genes. No adjustment for multiple comparisons was applied to any of the reported P values. Limitations of the study included a small cohort and short follow-up, and the study findings need independent validation. Post-SBRT Shannon entropy and its change from baseline were lower in patients who developed distant metastases; baseline Shannon entropy was not associated with metastases. Whether the expanded TCR clones were tumor-specific was not determined.

All patients had node-negative disease on CT and PET/CT, and none had a history of other malignancies or prior chemotherapy or radiotherapy. At each of two time points, 5.5 to 7 milliliters of peripheral venous blood were collected in EDTA tubes. Ficoll-Paque Plus density-gradient centrifugation was used to isolate PBMCs. Right after collection, samples were kept at -80 degrees C until analysis. On this clonotype: The antigen it recognizes is unknown. The input lacks base qualities; no much larger clone sits a single base away.

Two rounds of multiplex PCR were used to amplify the TCR beta CDR3 region from genomic DNA. In the first round of PCR, primers specific to each TRBV and TRBJ gene were used, and the primer sequences are filed in Chinese patent CN105087789A. The second PCR round used universal primers. The Roche High Pure PCR Template Preparation Kit was used to extract genomic DNA from frozen PBMCs. Libraries were sequenced paired-end with 151 bp reads on an Illumina HiSeq 3000. Per the authors' processing: CutAdapt was used to remove raw reads lacking the multiplex PCR primer sequences. PEAR was used to merge high-quality paired reads into contigs. TRB V, D and J gene segments were assigned to each contig with MiXCR by alignment to reference sequences. CDR3 sequences were clustered by base quality and sequence similarity to remove sequencing errors. Diversity was calculated as Shannon entropy divided by the natural log of the number of productive TCR sequences. Clonality was defined as one minus Shannon entropy divided by the natural log of the number of unique clonotypes. The Youden index of ROC curves was used to select progression-free survival cut-offs for repertoire metrics, and analyses were performed in R 3.5.3. The public reads were quality trimmed at Q25 with fastp and then assembled into clones with MiXCR by TCRdb, keeping productive beta chains. For every CDR3 protein sequence, its rows merge into one entry that carries the most common genes and DNA. What appears here as the V and J calls and clone size reflects TCRdb's work, not the paper's. The sample records about 27,000 distinct CDR3 sequences, about 32% of which are singletons. The ten largest clones capture 30% to 45% of the sample.

The clonotype originates from a donor of 50 years or more with non-small cell lung cancer. The starting material was PBMCs, obtained before or after stereotactic body radiation therapy (not recorded which). The V gene is TRBV20-1 and the J gene is TRBJ2-2; 6 matching bases give a weak D call of TRBD1. The CDR3 in this case is CSARCRDRKAGELFF. The base sequence is TGCAGTGCTAGGTGCCGAGACAGGAAGGCCGGGGAGCTGTTTTTT.